This T cell receptor (beta chain) is from a study of blood T cell repertoires in COVID-19. Study background: Samples of COVID-19 (acute and convalescent) were obtained from the United States, Italy and Spain.

V lost 0 bases and J lost 2, with 15 bases in between. This CDR3 contains 16 residues. Germline lookup yields CDR1 SGHRS and CDR2 YFSETQ. Assay: immunoSEQ multiplex PCR; the TCRdb copy retains only in-frame clones and omits some. The sample consists of approximately 340,000 clones, roughly 87% of them appearing once. The sequenced sample consisted of peripheral blood. The clonotype originates from a man aged 30 to 45 with COVID-19, enrolled during active disease. V and J are TRBV5-1 and TRBJ2-7; no definite D call. The CDR3 region has the DNA TGCGCCAGCAGCTTGGCCGTTGGGCAGATAGCCTACGAGCAGTACTTC. This codes for CASSLAVGQIAYEQYF.